A single sample is the source of the 4 T cell receptor beta chains below, sequenced in a study of graft-versus-host responses after intestinal transplantation. Here immunoSEQ multiplex PCR was the method, and the copy in TCRdb shows in-frame clones only, minus some. The data contain some 5,700 clones, around 29% of them singletons. Sequenced here: alloreactive CD4+ T cells from a mixed lymphocyte reaction culture, sampled before transplantation. As to subset: CFSE-low proliferating T cells sorted from approximately 6-day pre-transplant mixed lymphocyte reaction (GvH or HvG direction). All receptors come from a human patient who was an organ donor for intestinal transplantation.

The V and J genes are TRBV18 and TRBJ1-2; D remains unclear. Trimming took 2 bases from V and 3 from J, leaving 4 bases between them. Germline loops: CDR1 KGHSH, CDR2 LQKENI. This CDR3 contains 12 residues. CDR3 amino acids: CASSPADYGYTF. In DNA form, the CDR3 reads TGTGCCAGCTCACCAGCGGACTATGGCTACACCTTC.

This clone was found once. The V call is TRBV7-9, the J call TRBJ1-6, with TRBD1 identical over 7 bases. V shed 1 base and J 9 bases; nucleotides not matched to a gene: 6. This CDR3 is built from 15 residues. Germline V gene sequence: CDR1 SEHNR, CDR2 FQNEAQ (reference sequence). The CDR3 region has the DNA TGTGCCAGCAGCTTAGTGGGGACAGTTCGTTCACCCCTCCACTTT. Its protein is CASSLVGTVRSPLHF.

The chain combines TRBV5-1 with TRBJ1-2; TRBD1 matches 9 bases. V dropped 4 bases and J dropped 5; count of bases not matched to a gene: 12. Germline V gene lookup returns CDR1 SGHRS and CDR2 YFSETQ. This CDR3 region has 16 residues. CDR3 sequence reads: CASSPLPTGGFYGYTF. CDR3 DNA: TGCGCCAGCAGCCCCCTTCCGACAGGGGGGTTTTATGGCTACACCTTC.

The chain uses TRBV19 and TRBJ1-5; D remains unclear. This CDR3 contains 15 residues. Germline V gives CDR1 LNHDA, CDR2 SQIVND (reference sequence). In DNA form, the CDR3 reads TGTCCCCTGACCCGTCCGGGCCCCTCCAATCAGCCCCAGCATTTT. It is translated as CPLTRPGPSNQPQHF. The complete variable domain, with remaining parts taken from reference TRBV19 and TRBJ1-5, reads DGGITQSPKYLFRKEGQNVTLSCEQNLNHDAMYWYRQDPGQGLRLIYYSQIVNDFQKGDIAEGYSVSREKKESFPLTVTSAQKNPTAFYLCPLTRPGPSNQPQHFGDGTRLSIL.